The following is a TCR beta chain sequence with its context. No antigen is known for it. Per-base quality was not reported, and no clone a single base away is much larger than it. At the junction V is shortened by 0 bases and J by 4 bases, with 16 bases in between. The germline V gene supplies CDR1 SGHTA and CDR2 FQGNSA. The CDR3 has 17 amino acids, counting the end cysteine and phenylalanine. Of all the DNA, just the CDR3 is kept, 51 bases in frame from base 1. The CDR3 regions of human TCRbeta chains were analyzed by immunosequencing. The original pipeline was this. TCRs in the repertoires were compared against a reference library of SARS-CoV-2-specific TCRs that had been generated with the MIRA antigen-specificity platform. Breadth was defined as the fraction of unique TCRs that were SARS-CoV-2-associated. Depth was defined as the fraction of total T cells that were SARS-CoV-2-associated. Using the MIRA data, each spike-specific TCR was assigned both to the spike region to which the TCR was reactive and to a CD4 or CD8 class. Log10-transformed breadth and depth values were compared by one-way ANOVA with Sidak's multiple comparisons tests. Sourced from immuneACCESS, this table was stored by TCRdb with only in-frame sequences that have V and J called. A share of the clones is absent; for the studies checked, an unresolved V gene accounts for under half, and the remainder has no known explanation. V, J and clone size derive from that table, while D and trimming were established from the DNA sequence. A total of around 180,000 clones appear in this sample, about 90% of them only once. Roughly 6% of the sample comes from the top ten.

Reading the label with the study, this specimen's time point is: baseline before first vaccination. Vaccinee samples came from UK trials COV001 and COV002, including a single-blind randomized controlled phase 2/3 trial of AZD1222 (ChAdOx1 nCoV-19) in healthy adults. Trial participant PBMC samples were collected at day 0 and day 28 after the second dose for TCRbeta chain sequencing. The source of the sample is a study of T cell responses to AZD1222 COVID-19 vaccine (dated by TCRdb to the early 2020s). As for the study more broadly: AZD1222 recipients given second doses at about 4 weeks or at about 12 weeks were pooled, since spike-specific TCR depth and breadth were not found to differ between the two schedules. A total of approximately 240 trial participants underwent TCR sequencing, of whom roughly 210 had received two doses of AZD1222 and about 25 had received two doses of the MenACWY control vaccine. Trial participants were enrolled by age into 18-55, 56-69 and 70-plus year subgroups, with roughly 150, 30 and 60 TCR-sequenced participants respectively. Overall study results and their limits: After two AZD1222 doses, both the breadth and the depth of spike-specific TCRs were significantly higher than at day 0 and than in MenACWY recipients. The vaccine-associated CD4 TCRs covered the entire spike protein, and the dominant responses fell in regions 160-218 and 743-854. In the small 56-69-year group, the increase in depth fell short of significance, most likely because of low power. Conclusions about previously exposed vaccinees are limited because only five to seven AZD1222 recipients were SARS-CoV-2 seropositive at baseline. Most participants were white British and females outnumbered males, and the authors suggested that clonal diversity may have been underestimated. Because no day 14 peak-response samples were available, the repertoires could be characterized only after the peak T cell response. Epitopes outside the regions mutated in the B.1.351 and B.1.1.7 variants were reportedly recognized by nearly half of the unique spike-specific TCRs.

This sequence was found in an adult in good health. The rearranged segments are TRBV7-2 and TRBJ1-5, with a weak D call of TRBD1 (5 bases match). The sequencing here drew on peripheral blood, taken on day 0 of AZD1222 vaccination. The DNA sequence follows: TGTGCCAGCAGCTTAGCAACTGGGGGGATTCTTAATCAGCCCCAGCATTTT. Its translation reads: CASSLATGGILNQPQHF.